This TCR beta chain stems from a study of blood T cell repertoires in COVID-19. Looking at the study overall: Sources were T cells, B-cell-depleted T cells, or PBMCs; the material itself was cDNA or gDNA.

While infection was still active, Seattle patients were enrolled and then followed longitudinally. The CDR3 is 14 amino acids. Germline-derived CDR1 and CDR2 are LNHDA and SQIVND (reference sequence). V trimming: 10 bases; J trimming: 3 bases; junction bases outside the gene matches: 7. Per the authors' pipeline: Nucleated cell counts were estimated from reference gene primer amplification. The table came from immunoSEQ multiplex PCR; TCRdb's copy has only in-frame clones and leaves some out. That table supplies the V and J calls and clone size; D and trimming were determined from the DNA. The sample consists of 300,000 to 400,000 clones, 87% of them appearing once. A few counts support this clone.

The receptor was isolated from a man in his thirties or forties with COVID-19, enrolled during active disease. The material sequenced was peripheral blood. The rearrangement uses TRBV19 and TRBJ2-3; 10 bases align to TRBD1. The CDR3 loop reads CATKDRGDTDTQYF. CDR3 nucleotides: TGTGCCACTAAGGACAGGGGGGATACAGATACGCAGTATTTT.